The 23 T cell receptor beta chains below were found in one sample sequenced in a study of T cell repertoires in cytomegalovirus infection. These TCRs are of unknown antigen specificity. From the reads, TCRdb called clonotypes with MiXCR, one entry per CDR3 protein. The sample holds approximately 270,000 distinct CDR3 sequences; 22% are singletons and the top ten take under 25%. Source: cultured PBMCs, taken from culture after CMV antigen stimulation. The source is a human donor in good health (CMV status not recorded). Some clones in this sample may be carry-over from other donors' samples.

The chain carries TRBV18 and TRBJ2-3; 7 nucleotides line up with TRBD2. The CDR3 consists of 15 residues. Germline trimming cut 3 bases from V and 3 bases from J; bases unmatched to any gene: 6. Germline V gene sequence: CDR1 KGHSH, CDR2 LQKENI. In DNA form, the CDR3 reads TGTGCCAGCTCACCTTTGGCGGGGGAAACAGATACGCAGTATTTT. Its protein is CASSPLAGETDTQYF.

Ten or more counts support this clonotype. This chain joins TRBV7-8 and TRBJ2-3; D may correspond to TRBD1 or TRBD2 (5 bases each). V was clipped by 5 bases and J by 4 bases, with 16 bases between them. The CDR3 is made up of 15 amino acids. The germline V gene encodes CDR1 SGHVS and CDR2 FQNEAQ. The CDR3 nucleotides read TGTGCCAGCAGCCCGGGGCTACGTGTGGCAGATACGCAGTATTTT. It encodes CASSPGLRVADTQYF.

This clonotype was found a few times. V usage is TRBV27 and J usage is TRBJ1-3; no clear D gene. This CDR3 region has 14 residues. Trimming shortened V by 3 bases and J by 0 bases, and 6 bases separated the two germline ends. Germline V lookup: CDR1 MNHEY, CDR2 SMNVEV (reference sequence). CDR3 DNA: TGTGCCAGCAGTTTTACCAACTCTGGAAACACCATATATTTT. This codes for CASSFTNSGNTIYF.

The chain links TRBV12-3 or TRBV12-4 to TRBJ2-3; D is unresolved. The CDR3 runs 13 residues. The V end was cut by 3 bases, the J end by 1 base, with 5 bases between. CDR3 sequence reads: CASSFYRTDTQYF. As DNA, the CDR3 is TGTGCCAGCAGTTTCTACCGCACAGATACGCAGTATTTT.

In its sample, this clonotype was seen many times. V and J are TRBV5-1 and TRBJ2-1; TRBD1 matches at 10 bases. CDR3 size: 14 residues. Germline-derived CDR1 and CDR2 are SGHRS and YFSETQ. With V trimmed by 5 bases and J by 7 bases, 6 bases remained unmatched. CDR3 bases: TGCGCCAGCAGAACGGGACAGGGGACGAATGAGCAGTTCTTC. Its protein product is CASRTGQGTNEQFF.

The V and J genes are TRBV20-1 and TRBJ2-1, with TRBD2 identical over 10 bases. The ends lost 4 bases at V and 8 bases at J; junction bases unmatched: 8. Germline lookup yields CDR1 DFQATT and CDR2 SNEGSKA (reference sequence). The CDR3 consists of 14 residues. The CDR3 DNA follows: TGCAGTGCTAATTGGCTAGCGGGAGTGGATGAGCAGTTCTTC. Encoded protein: CSANWLAGVDEQFF.

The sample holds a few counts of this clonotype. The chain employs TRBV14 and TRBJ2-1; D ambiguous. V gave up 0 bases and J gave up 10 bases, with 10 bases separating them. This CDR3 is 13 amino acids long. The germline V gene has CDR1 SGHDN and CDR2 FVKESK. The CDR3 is CASSQEKHLEQFF. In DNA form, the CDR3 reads TGTGCCAGCAGCCAAGAGAAGCACCTGGAGCAGTTCTTC.

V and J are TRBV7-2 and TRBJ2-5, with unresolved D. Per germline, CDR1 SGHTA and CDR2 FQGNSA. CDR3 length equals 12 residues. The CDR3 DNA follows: TGTGCAAGCTGCGCCCCTGGGTGGGCCCAGTACTTC. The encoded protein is CASCAPGWAQYF.

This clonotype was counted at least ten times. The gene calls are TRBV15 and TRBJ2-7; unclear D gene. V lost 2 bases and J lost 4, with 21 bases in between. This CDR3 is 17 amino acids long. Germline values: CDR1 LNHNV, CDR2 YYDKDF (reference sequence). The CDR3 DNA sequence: TGTGCCACCAGCAGACCAACCCCCTACAGAGAAGATTACGAGCAGTACTTC. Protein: CATSRPTPYREDYEQYF.

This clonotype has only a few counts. In DNA form, the CDR3 reads TGTGCCACCAGCGGGGCGGGGAGAGAACAGTACTTC. Residues: CATSGAGREQYF. This chain links TRBV15 with TRBJ2-7; D might be TRBD2 (6 bases). V was pared by 5 bases and J by 10 bases, with 15 bases between. CDR1 is LNHNV and CDR2 is YYDKDF in the germline V gene (reference sequence). The CDR3 consists of 12 residues.

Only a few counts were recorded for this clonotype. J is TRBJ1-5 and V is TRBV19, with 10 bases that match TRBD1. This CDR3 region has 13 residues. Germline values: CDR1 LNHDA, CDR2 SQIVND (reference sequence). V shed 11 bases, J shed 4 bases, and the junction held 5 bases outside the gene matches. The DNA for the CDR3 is TGTGCCGCAGGGGGACAGGGGAATCAGCCCCAGCATTTT. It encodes CAAGGQGNQPQHF. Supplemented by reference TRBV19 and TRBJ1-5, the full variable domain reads DGGITQSPKYLFRKEGQNVTLSCEQNLNHDAMYWYRQDPGQGLRLIYYSQIVNDFQKGDIAEGYSVSREKKESFPLTVTSAQKNPTAFYLCAAGGQGNQPQHFGDGTRLSIL.

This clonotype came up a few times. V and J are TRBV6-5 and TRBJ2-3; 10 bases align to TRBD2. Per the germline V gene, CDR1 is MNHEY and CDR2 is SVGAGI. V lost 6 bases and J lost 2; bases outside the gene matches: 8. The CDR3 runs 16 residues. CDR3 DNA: TGTGCCAGCAGACCGATCCTAGCGGGAGTCACAGATACGCAGTATTTT. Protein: CASRPILAGVTDTQYF.

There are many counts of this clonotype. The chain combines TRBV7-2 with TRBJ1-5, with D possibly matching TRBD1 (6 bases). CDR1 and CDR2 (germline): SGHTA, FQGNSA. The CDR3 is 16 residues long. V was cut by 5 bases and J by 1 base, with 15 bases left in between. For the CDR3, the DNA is TGTGCCAGCAGCATGAGAACAGGGTTCAGCAATCAGCCCCAGCATTTT. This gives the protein CASSMRTGFSNQPQHF.

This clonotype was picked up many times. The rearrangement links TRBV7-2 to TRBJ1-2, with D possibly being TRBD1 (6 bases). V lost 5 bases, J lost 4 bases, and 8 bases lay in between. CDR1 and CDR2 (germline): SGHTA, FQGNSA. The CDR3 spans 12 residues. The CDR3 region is CASSPTGYGYTF. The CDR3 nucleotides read TGTGCCAGCAGCCCGACAGGCTATGGCTACACCTTC.

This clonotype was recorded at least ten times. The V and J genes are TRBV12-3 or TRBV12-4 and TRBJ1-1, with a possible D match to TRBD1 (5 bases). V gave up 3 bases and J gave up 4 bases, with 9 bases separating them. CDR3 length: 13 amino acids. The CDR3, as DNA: TGTGCCAGCAGTTTTGGGCAGGGCACTGAAGCTTTCTTT. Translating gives CASSFGQGTEAFF.

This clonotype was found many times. Written as DNA, the CDR3 is TGTGCCAGCAGCCCTGATGGACTTAGGAACGAGCAGTACTTC. It is translated as CASSPDGLRNEQYF. The rearrangement joins TRBV7-2 to TRBJ2-7, with D tentatively TRBD2 (5 bases). The CDR3 contains 14 residues. The ends were cut back, 5 bases at V and 5 bases at J, with 16 bases in the middle. The V gene's germline CDR1 is SGHTA and CDR2 FQGNSA.

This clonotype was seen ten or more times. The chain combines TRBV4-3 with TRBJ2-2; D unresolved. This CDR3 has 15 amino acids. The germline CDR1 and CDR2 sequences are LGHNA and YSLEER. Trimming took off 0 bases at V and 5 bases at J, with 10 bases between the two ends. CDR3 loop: CASSQEGAGTGELFF. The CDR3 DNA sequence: TGCGCCAGCAGCCAAGAAGGAGCCGGGACCGGGGAGCTGTTTTTT.

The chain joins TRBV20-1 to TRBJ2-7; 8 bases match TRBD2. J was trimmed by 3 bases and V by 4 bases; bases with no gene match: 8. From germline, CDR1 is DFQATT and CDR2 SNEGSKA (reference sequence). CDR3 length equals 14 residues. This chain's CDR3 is CSAKKRELLYEQYF. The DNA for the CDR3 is TGCAGTGCTAAAAAGCGGGAGCTTCTCTACGAGCAGTACTTC.

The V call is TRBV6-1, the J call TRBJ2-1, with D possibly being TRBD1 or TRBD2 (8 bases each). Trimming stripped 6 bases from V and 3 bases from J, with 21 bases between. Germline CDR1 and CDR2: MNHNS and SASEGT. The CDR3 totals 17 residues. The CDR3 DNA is TGTGCCAGCAGCGATCGGACAGGGCGGGGGGACTACAATGAGCAGTTCTTC. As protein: CASSDRTGRGDYNEQFF.

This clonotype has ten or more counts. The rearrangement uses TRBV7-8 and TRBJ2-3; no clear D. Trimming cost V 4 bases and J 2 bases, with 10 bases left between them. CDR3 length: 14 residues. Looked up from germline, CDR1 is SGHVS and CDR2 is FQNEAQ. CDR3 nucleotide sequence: TGTGCCAGCAGCTCCCAAATCAACACAGATACGCAGTATTTT. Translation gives CASSSQINTDTQYF.

CDR3 sequence reads: CASSLFGLAGGNEQFF. The CDR3 DNA reads TGTGCCAGCAGCCTATTCGGACTAGCGGGGGGGAATGAGCAGTTCTTC. J is TRBJ2-1 and V is TRBV7-2; 15 bases agree with TRBD2. V shed 5 bases, J shed 7 bases, and the junction held 6 bases outside the gene matches. The germline V gene has CDR1 SGHTA and CDR2 FQGNSA. The CDR3 spans 16 residues. Combining the CDR3 with reference TRBV7-2 and TRBJ2-1 gives the whole variable domain GAGVSQSPSNKVTEKGKDVELRCDPISGHTALYWYRQSLGQGLEFLIYFQGNSAPDKSGLPSDRFSAERTGGSVSTLTIQRTQQEDSAVYLCASSLFGLAGGNEQFFGPGTRLTVL.

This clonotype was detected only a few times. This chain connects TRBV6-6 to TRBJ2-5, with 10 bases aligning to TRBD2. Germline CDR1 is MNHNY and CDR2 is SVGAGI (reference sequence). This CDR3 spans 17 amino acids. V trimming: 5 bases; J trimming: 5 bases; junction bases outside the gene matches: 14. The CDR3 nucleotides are TGTGCCAGCAGTCCAATACCTAGCGGGAGAAAGGGCGAGACCCAGTACTTC. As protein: CASSPIPSGRKGETQYF.

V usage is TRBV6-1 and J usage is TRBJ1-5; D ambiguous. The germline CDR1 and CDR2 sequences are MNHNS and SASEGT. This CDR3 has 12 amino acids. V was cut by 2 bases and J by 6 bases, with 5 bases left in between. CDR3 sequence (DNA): TGTGCCAGCAGTGAAACCCCTCAGCCCCAGCATTTT. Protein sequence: CASSETPQPQHF.